This T cell receptor beta chain stems from a study of T cell responses to AZD1222 COVID-19 vaccine (dated by TCRdb to the early 2020s). Regarding the complete study: A total of under 250 trial participants underwent TCR sequencing, of whom more than 200 had received two doses of AZD1222 and 26 had received two doses of the MenACWY control vaccine. Trial participants were enrolled into age subgroups of 18-55, 56-69 and 70-plus years, which contained about 160, 30 and 59 TCR-sequenced participants, respectively.

The CDR3 contains 13 residues, cysteine and phenylalanine counted. CDR3 DNA only is kept here, 39 bases in frame from base 1. Based on the germline V gene, the CDR1 and CDR2 sequences are LGHNA and YNFKEQ. V is trimmed back by 4 bases and J by 1 base, and the junction contains 0 bases that no gene match accounts for. The CDR3 regions of human TCRbeta chains were analyzed by immunosequencing. Processing in the source paper ran as follows. TCRs in the repertoires were matched against a reference library of SARS-CoV-2-specific TCRs that had been generated with the MIRA antigen-specificity platform. Breadth was defined as the fraction of unique TCRs that were SARS-CoV-2-associated. Depth was defined as the fraction of total T cells that were SARS-CoV-2-associated. Each spike-specific TCR was assigned to its reactive spike region and to a CD4 or CD8 class using the MIRA data. Log10-transformed breadth and depth values were compared by one-way ANOVA with Sidak's multiple comparisons tests. Entries here come from immuneACCESS through TCRdb and include only in-frame sequences with V and J called. Some clones fail to appear in such tables; in the studies checked, an unresolved V gene covers under half of the shortfall, and the cause of the remainder is unknown. V, J and clone size reflect that table, while D and trimming were determined from the DNA. This sample lists tens of thousands of clones; about 83% were detected once. Jointly, the top ten make up 27% of the sample.

The full study reports these points: Epitopes outside the regions mutated in the B.1.351 and B.1.1.7 variants were reportedly recognized by nearly half of the unique spike-specific TCRs. In the small 56-69-year group, the increase in depth fell short of significance, most likely because of low power. After two AZD1222 doses, both the breadth and the depth of spike-specific TCRs were significantly higher than at day 0 and than in MenACWY recipients. Because no samples from the day 14 peak response were available, repertoires could be characterized only after the peak T cell response. Participants were mostly white British, with more females than males. The authors suggested clonal diversity may have been underestimated. Conclusions about previously exposed vaccinees are limited, since just 6 or 7 AZD1222 recipients were seropositive for SARS-CoV-2 at baseline. The vaccine-associated CD4 TCRs covered the entire spike protein, and the dominant responses fell in regions 160-218 and 743-854.

The time point label corresponds to: about 28 days (+/-7) after the second vaccine dose. Explained via the paper, the treatment or condition label denotes: meningococcal conjugate vaccine given as trial control. Vaccinee samples came from UK trials COV001 and COV002, including a single-blind randomized controlled phase 2/3 trial of AZD1222 (ChAdOx1 nCoV-19) in healthy adults. For TCRbeta chain sequencing, PBMC samples from trial participants were taken at day 0 and at day 28 after the second dose. On this clone itself: It lacks a known antigen. Base quality data are lacking; no much larger clone is found one base away.

The rearrangement combines TRBV4-2 with TRBJ1-2, with TRBD1 matching 7 junction bases. The sequence was obtained from an adult who received the MenACWY meningococcal vaccine as a control. The material sequenced was peripheral blood, taken 28 days after the second dose of the MenACWY control vaccine. The CDR3 is CASSRDSNYGYTF. The nucleotide sequence is TGTGCCAGCAGCCGGGACAGTAACTATGGCTACACCTTC.